These T cell receptor beta chains were read from a single sample in a study of blood T cell repertoires in COVID-19. The table came from immunoSEQ multiplex PCR; TCRdb's copy has only in-frame clones and leaves some out. Among over 150,000 clones, 80% to 90% were seen once, and the ten largest hold under 2%. The sequencing input was peripheral blood. These receptors all stem from a man aged 18 to 35 who had recovered from COVID-19. The CDR3 runs from the conserved cysteine through the conserved F or W. Each record gives: D gene, J gene, V gene, CDR3 DNA, CDR3 protein. A D gene is named only where the DNA matches it firmly.

>TRBD2|TRBJ2-3|TRBV28
TGTGCCAGCAGGGCCCGACTAGCGGGACTCACAGATACGCAGTATTTT
CASRARLAGLTDTQYF
>-|TRBJ2-7|TRBV18
TGTGCCAGCTCACAGGGCGGGGCTTCCTACGAGCAGTACTTC
CASSQGGASYEQYF
>-|TRBJ2-1|TRBV7-2
TGTGCCAGCAGCCCCAGGACACGCCACAATGAGCAGTTCTTC
CASSPRTRHNEQFF
>TRBD1|TRBJ1-5|TRBV6-2/TRBV6-3
TGTGCCAGCAGCCAGGACAGGGGTCGGCAGCCCCAGCATTTT
CASSQDRGRQPQHF
>-|TRBJ1-1|TRBV10-2
TGCGCCAGCAGTGAGTCCCGCGGGGTGAACACTGAAGCTTTCTTT
CASSESRGVNTEAFF
>-|TRBJ1-2|TRBV6-5
TGTGCCAGCAGAAGAGACTATGGCTACACCTTC
CASRRDYGYTF
>-|TRBJ2-2|TRBV7-2
TGTGCCAGCAGCTTAGCGGGAGATACCGGGGAGCTGTTTTTT
CASSLAGDTGELFF
>TRBD1|TRBJ2-4|TRBV5-6
TGTGCCAGCAGCTCGACTGACAGGGTTGGAGCCAAAAACATTCAGTACTTC
CASSSTDRVGAKNIQYF
>TRBD1|TRBJ1-3|TRBV4-1
TGCGCCAGCAGCCAAGATGAAACAGGGGCTGGAAACACCATATATTTT
CASSQDETGAGNTIYF
>-|TRBJ1-2|TRBV28
TGTGCCAGCAGTCCGGGGAACTATGGCTACACCTTC
CASSPGNYGYTF
>TRBD1|TRBJ2-4|TRBV5-4
TGTGCCAGCAGCTTCCCGGGACAGGGTAAAAACATTCAGTACTTC
CASSFPGQGKNIQYF
>-|TRBJ1-2|TRBV19
TGTGCCAGTAACGAGGGAGCGGGTGGCTACACCTTC
CASNEGAGGYTF
>-|TRBJ2-1|TRBV18
TGTGCCACCTCCCCGGAGGGGCTAGCGCTAAATGAGCAGTTCTTC
CATSPEGLALNEQFF
>-|TRBJ1-4|TRBV7-8
TGTGCCAGCAGCCAGAGGCTCACTAATGAAAAACTGTTTTTT
CASSQRLTNEKLFF
>TRBD2|TRBJ2-3|TRBV11-3
TGTGCCAGCAGCCTATCTAGCGGGAGAATAACAGATACGCAGTATTTT
CASSLSSGRITDTQYF
>-|TRBJ1-5|TRBV13
TGTGCCAGCAGCTTTTACAATCAGCCCCAGCATTTT
CASSFYNQPQHF
>-|TRBJ2-7|TRBV27
TGTGCCAGCAGTTTCCGCGAGGGTTACGAGCAGTACTTC
CASSFREGYEQYF
>TRBD1|TRBJ2-7|TRBV6-2/TRBV6-3
TGTGCCAGCAGTTACGGACAGGGAGGCAACGAGCAGTACTTC
CASSYGQGGNEQYF
>TRBD1|TRBJ2-7|TRBV5-1
TGCGCCAGCGGGCCCAGGGACAGGGTAGAAGAGCAGTACTTC
CASGPRDRVEEQYF
>-|TRBJ1-2|TRBV5-6
TGTGCCAGCAGCGTATCTAACTATGGCTACACCTTC
CASSVSNYGYTF
>TRBD2|TRBJ2-1|TRBV18
TGTGCCAGCTCACCAAGAGTAGCGGGGTCCTCCTACAATGAGCAGTTCTTC
CASSPRVAGSSYNEQFF
>-|TRBJ2-7|TRBV19
TGTGCCAGTAGTAAACAGGGCTTAGTTTACGAGCAGTACTTC
CASSKQGLVYEQYF